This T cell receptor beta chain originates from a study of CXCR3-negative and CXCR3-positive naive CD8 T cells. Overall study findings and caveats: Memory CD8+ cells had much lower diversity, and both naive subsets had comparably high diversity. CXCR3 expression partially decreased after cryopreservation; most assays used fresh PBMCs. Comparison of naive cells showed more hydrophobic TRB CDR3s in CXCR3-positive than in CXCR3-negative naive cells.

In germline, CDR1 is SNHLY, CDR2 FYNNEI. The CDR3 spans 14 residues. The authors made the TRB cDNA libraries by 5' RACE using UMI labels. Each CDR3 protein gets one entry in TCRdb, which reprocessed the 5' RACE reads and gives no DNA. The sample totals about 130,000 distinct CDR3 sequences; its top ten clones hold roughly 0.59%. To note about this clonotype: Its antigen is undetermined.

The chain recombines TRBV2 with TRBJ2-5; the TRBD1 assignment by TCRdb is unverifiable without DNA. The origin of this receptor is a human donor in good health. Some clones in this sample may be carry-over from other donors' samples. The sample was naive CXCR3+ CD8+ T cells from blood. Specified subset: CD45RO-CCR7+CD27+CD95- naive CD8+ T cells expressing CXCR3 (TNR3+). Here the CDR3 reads CATNPGTGETTQYF.